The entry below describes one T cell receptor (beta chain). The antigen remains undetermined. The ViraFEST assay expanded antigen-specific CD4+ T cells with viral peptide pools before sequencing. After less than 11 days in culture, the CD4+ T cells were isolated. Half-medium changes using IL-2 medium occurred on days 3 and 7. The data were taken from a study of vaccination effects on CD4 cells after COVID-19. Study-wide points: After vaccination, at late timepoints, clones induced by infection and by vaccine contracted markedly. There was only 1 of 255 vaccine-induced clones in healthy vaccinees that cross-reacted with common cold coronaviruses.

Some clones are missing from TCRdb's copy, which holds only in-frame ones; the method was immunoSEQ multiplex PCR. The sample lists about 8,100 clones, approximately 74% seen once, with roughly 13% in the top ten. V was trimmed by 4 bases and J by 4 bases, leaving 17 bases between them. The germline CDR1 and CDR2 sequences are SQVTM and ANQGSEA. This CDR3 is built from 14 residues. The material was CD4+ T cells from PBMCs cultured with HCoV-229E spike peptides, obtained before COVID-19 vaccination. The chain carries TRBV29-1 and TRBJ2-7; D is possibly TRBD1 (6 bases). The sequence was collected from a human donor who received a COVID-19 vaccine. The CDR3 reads CSVADRSNLYEQYF. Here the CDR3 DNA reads TGCAGCGTTGCCGACAGGAGTAACCTATACGAGCAGTACTTC.